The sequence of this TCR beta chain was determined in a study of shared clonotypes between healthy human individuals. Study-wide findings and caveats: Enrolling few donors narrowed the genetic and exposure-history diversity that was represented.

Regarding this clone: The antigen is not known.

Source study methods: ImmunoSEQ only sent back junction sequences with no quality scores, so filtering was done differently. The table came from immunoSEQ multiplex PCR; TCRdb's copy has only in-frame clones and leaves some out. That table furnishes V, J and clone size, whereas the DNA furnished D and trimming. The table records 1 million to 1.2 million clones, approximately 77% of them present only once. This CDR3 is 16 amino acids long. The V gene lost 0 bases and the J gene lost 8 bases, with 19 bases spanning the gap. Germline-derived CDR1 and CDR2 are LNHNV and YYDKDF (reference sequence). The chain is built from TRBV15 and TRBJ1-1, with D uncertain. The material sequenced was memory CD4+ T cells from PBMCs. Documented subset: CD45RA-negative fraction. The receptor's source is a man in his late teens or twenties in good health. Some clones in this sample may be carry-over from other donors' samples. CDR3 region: CATSREAGNVVWEAFF. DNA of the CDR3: TGTGCCACCAGCAGAGAAGCGGGAAATGTAGTTTGGGAAGCTTTCTTT.